The 21 T cell receptor beta chains presented below share a single source sample, sequenced in a study of human T cells and chemical hapten exposure. TCRdb recomputed calls from the RACE reads with MiXCR, one row per CDR3 protein. The sample holds approximately 90,000 distinct CDR3 sequences, approximately 9% seen once. This sample's time point: pre-sensitization, week 0. Treatment in this sample: therapeutic diphenylcyclopropenone sensitization with weekly scalp DPC. This specimen was whole blood, taken in connection with sensitization to the hapten diphenylcyclopropenone (DPC). The receptors were gathered from a man in his forties with alopecia areata. Some clones in this sample may be carry-over from other donors' samples.

This clonotype has ten or more counts. This chain links TRBV6-5 with TRBJ2-3, with TRBD2 matching over 7 bases. CDR1 is MNHEY and CDR2 is SVGAGI in the germline V gene. V was pared by 6 bases and J by 6 bases, with 15 bases of the junction left unmatched. The length of the CDR3 is 16 residues. DNA of the CDR3: TGTGCCAGCAGGCAGTGGGCGGGAGCCCTCACGGATACGCAGTATTTT. Encoded protein: CASRQWAGALTDTQYF.

This chain links TRBV5-1 with TRBJ2-6, with D unclear. The CDR3 extends over 16 amino acids. V lost 4 bases and J lost 3, with 14 bases in between. CDR1 SGHRS and CDR2 YFSETQ come from the germline V gene. The CDR3 DNA reads TGCGCCAGCAGCCCGCCGAGCACTCTTGGGGCCAACGTCCTGACTTTC. This gives the protein CASSPPSTLGANVLTF.

In this sample, this clonotype turned up many times. The rearrangement joins TRBV27 to TRBJ2-1; 8 nucleotides align to TRBD1. This CDR3 is built from 15 residues. V was clipped by 6 bases and J by 1 base; unmatched bases: 5. CDR1 MNHEY and CDR2 SMNVEV come from the germline V gene (reference sequence). DNA for the CDR3: TGTGCCAGCAGCCGCGGACAGGGTTCCTACAATGAGCAGTTCTTC. Translated, it gives CASSRGQGSYNEQFF.

In this sample, this clonotype turned up a few times. The J gene is TRBJ2-5, the V gene TRBV20-1; 10 bases line up with TRBD2. The germline V gene has CDR1 DFQATT and CDR2 SNEGSKA (reference sequence). The CDR3 runs to 18 residues. The V and J ends lost 1 base and 0 bases, in that order; junction bases with no gene match: 11. Written as DNA, the CDR3 is TGCAGTGCTAGAGCGCCGACTAGCGGGCCTGTCTACCAAGAGACCCAGTACTTC. As protein: CSARAPTSGPVYQETQYF.

The chain's CDR3 is CASSDTGTVEYGYTF. The CDR3 nucleotides read TGTGCCAGCAGTGATACCGGGACAGTGGAATATGGCTACACCTTC. The genes are TRBV28 and TRBJ1-2, with 7 positions matching TRBD1. The CDR3 contains 15 residues. Per germline, CDR1 MDHEN and CDR2 SYDVKM. Trimming took 5 bases from V and 5 from J; bases not matched to a gene: 11.

The chain has TRBV6-2 or TRBV6-3 and TRBJ2-7; 12 bases line up with TRBD2. J was trimmed by 3 bases and V by 6 bases; bases with no gene match: 3. The CDR3 contains 14 residues. CDR1 and CDR2 (germline): MNHEY, SVGEGT. The CDR3 sequence: CASRRTSGNYEQYF. CDR3 DNA sequence: TGTGCCAGCAGACGGACTAGCGGGAACTACGAGCAGTACTTC.

This clonotype showed up many times. The V gene is TRBV6-2 or TRBV6-3, the J gene TRBJ2-7; tentatively, D is TRBD2 (6 bases). In germline, CDR1 is MNHEY, CDR2 SVGEGT. The V end lost 4 bases, the J end lost 2 bases, and 9 bases lay between the germline ends. The CDR3 covers 13 residues. This CDR3 reads CASSSAGTYEQYV. CDR3 DNA sequence: TGTGCCAGCAGTTCGGCGGGGACCTACGAGCAGTACGTC.

J is TRBJ1-6 and V is TRBV6-2 or TRBV6-3, with D tentatively TRBD1 (6 bases). The CDR3 loop spans 14 amino acids. CDR1 MNHEY and CDR2 SVGEGT come from the germline V gene. Trimming left V 2 bases short and J 7 bases short, with 9 bases between. CDR3: CASSYDRMNSPLHF. As DNA, the CDR3 is TGTGCCAGCAGTTACGACAGGATGAATTCACCCCTCCACTTT.

This chain uses TRBV7-6 with TRBJ2-3, with 8 bases that match TRBD2. V dropped 3 bases and J dropped 0; count of bases not matched to a gene: 8. This CDR3 has 17 residues. CDR1 is SGHVS and CDR2 is FNYEAQ in the germline V gene. Here the CDR3 reads CASSLGTSGTSTDTQYF. DNA of the CDR3: TGTGCCAGCAGCTTGGGCACTAGCGGCACTAGCACAGATACGCAGTATTTT. Combining the CDR3 with reference TRBV7-6 and TRBJ2-3 gives the whole variable domain GAGVSQSPRYKVTKRGQDVALRCDPISGHVSLYWYRQALGQGPEFLTYFNYEAQQDKSGLPNDRFSAERPEGSISTLTIQRTEQRDSAMYRCASSLGTSGTSTDTQYFGPGTRLTVL.

This clonotype has only a few counts. This CDR3 reads CASSPGTSGLDTQYF. The DNA of the CDR3 is TGTGCCAGCAGCCCCGGGACTAGCGGGTTGGATACGCAGTATTTT. The chain joins TRBV7-9 to TRBJ2-3, with TRBD2 identical over 12 bases. The germline gives CDR1 SEHNR, CDR2 FQNEAQ (reference sequence). The length of the CDR3 is 15 residues. J lost 6 bases, V lost 5 bases, and 6 bases had no gene match. Based on the CDR3 plus reference TRBV7-9 and TRBJ2-3, the full variable domain is DTGVSQNPRHKITKRGQNVTFRCDPISEHNRLYWYRQTLGQGPEFLTYFQNEAQLEKSRLLSDRFSAERPKGSFSTLEIQRTEQGDSAMYLCASSPGTSGLDTQYFGPGTRLTVL.

In this sample, this clonotype turned up many times. This sequence joins TRBV15 and TRBJ1-1; no definite D call. V gave up 1 base and J gave up 5 bases, with 11 bases separating them. CDR3 length: 14 residues. The germline gives CDR1 LNHNV, CDR2 YYDKDF (reference sequence). The CDR3 is CATSRASDGTEAFF. CDR3 coding DNA: TGTGCCACCAGCAGAGCGAGTGACGGGACTGAAGCTTTCTTT.

This clonotype was counted ten times or more. The chain carries TRBV2 and TRBJ2-3, with 7 bases lining up with TRBD1. This CDR3 comprises 15 residues. Per germline, CDR1 SNHLY and CDR2 FYNNEI. V lost 7 bases, J lost 0 bases, and 7 bases stayed unmatched. In nucleotides, the CDR3 is TGTGCCAGCACCCGACAGGGAGTTAGCACAGATACGCAGTATTTT. Amino acids: CASTRQGVSTDTQYF. Supplemented by reference TRBV2 and TRBJ2-3, the full variable domain reads EPEVTQTPSHQVTQMGQEVILRCVPISNHLYFYWYRQILGQKVEFLVSFYNNEISEKSEIFDDQFSVERPDGSNFTLKIRSTKLEDSAMYFCASTRQGVSTDTQYFGPGTRLTVL.

In its sample, this clonotype was seen a few times. This chain links TRBV7-2 with TRBJ2-5, with unresolved D. CDR1 is SGHTA and CDR2 is FQGNSA in the germline V gene. Trimming shortened V by 1 base and J by 3 bases, and 12 bases separated the two germline ends. This CDR3 comprises 15 residues. The CDR3 reads CASSLGHARKETQYF. The CDR3 DNA follows: TGTGCCAGCAGCTTAGGCCACGCGAGAAAAGAGACCCAGTACTTC.

The rearrangement joins TRBV19 to TRBJ2-3; 7 nucleotides align to TRBD1. The germline V gene has CDR1 LNHDA and CDR2 SQIVND (reference sequence). V shed 1 base and J 4 bases; nucleotides not matched to a gene: 5. The CDR3 totals 15 residues. The DNA for the CDR3 is TGTGCCAGTAGTATAGTTAGTACAGGGGCAGATACGCAGTATTTT. It specifies CASSIVSTGADTQYF.

This clonotype was found a few times. The rearrangement links TRBV7-2 to TRBJ2-3; the D call may be TRBD1 or TRBD2 (6 bases each). The germline gives CDR1 SGHTA, CDR2 FQGNSA. The CDR3 extends over 17 amino acids. Between the trimmed V and J ends, which lost 5 bases and 6 bases, there was a span of 24 bases. The DNA of the CDR3 is TGTGCCAGCAGCCCGCGAGGGGGGCGCTTCCCTCCGGATACGCAGTATTTT. Its protein product is CASSPRGGRFPPDTQYF.

There are many counts of this clonotype. This rearrangement joins TRBV7-2 to TRBJ2-3; no definite D call. This CDR3 is 15 amino acids long. The germline V gene encodes CDR1 SGHTA and CDR2 FQGNSA. Deletions cut 2 bases from V and 2 bases from J, with 11 bases between. The CDR3 region is CASSLQAGNTDTQYF. The CDR3 DNA reads as TGTGCCAGCAGCTTACAAGCTGGTAACACAGATACGCAGTATTTT.

This clonotype has ten or more counts. The chain combines TRBV28 with TRBJ2-4, with D possibly being TRBD2 (5 bases). The V end was cut by 7 bases, the J end by 10 bases, with 11 bases between. Per germline, CDR1 MDHEN and CDR2 SYDVKM. This CDR3 comprises 11 residues. Written as DNA, the CDR3 is TGTGCCAGCACTGGGAGCCAGATTCAGTACTTC. The encoded protein is CASTGSQIQYF.

This clonotype has a handful of counts. The V and J genes are TRBV19 and TRBJ2-3, with D perhaps assigned TRBD1 or TRBD2 (5 bases each). Germline V CDR1 and CDR2: LNHDA, SQIVND (reference sequence). The CDR3 covers 15 residues. V dropped 4 bases and J dropped 2 bases, with 13 bases sitting between them. CDR3 region: CASSKDGDPTDTQYF. CDR3 coding DNA: TGTGCCAGTAGTAAAGACGGGGACCCCACAGATACGCAGTATTTT.

The V and J genes are TRBV6-5 and TRBJ2-3, with D perhaps given as TRBD1 or TRBD2 (5 bases each). V shed 5 bases and J shed 0 bases, with 18 bases lying between them. From germline, CDR1 is MNHEY and CDR2 SVGAGI. The CDR3 totals 17 residues. The CDR3 reads CASSRRDQGPSTDTQYF. The CDR3 nucleotides are TGTGCCAGCAGTCGCCGGGATCAGGGACCAAGCACAGATACGCAGTATTTT.

This clonotype was seen a handful of times. In nucleotides, the CDR3 is TGTGCCAGCTCACCACCGGGCGGGTACAATGAGCAGTTCTTC. It codes for CASSPPGGYNEQFF. The chain uses TRBV18 and TRBJ2-1, with TRBD2 as a possible D gene (5 bases). Trimming removed 0 bases from V and 4 bases from J, with 7 bases in between. Germline-derived CDR1 and CDR2 are KGHSH and LQKENI. The CDR3 has 14 residues.

This clonotype showed up many times. The genes are TRBV10-3 and TRBJ2-6; possibly TRBD1 or TRBD2 for D (6 bases each). Trimming left V 4 bases short and J 6 bases short, with 13 bases between. The germline V gene has CDR1 ENHRY and CDR2 SYGVKD. The CDR3 spans 15 residues. The CDR3 DNA sequence: TGTGCCATCAGTGGCGGGGACACAGAGGCCAACGTCCTGACTTTC. Its protein product is CAISGGDTEANVLTF.